The next 31 T cell receptor beta chains were all read from a single sample in a study of CD8 T cells in ankylosing spondylitis. TCRdb reanalysed the 5' RACE reads using MiXCR and keeps one entry per CDR3 protein. The repertoire holds some 270,000 distinct CDR3 sequences, with 30% to 40% as singletons. Sequencing was performed on blood, either unsorted or a sorted T cell fraction (not recorded which). Every receptor here comes from a male donor with ankylosing spondylitis or in good health (not recorded which).

The gene calls are TRBV12-3 or TRBV12-4 and TRBJ1-4; D gene unclear. The CDR3 length is 14 residues. Trimming pared 3 bases from V and 8 bases from J, leaving 13 bases between. The CDR3 sequence: CASSFVGLGEKLFF. The CDR3 nucleotides read TGTGCCAGCAGTTTCGTGGGGTTAGGCGAAAAACTGTTTTTT.

V is TRBV20-1 and J is TRBJ1-4, with unresolved D. CDR1 DFQATT and CDR2 SNEGSKA come from the germline V gene (reference sequence). The CDR3 contains 12 residues. Trimming removed 3 bases from V and 3 bases from J, with 5 bases in between. CDR3 in amino acids: CSARSANEKLFF. DNA for the CDR3: TGCAGTGCTAGGTCGGCTAATGAAAAACTGTTTTTT.

A word on this clonotype: A read error may account for a junction end that differs from germline. The CDR3 DNA reads as TGCTGTGCTAGATCGGGACTAGCGGTAACCCACGAGCAGTACTTC. Encoded protein: CCARSGLAVTHEQYF. The chain is built from TRBV20-1 and TRBJ2-7, with 11 bases that match TRBD2. This CDR3 has 15 residues. Germline V gene lookup returns CDR1 DFQATT and CDR2 SNEGSKA (reference sequence).

This clonotype was counted ten times or more. The genes are TRBV20-1 and TRBJ2-7, with TRBD2 matching 10 bases. The CDR3 covers 14 residues. The germline V gene has CDR1 DFQATT and CDR2 SNEGSKA (reference sequence). After removal of 5 bases from V and 1 base from J, the junction contained 5 bases not matched to a gene. As DNA, the CDR3 is TGCAGTGCTTCAGGACTAGCGGCATCCTACGAGCAGTACTTC. Amino acid sequence: CSASGLAASYEQYF.

The V and J genes are TRBV7-2 and TRBJ2-7, with D hard to call. Germline CDR1 is SGHTA and CDR2 is FQGNSA. CDR3 length: 14 amino acids. Deletions cut 1 base from V and 2 bases from J, with 9 bases between. This CDR3 is CASSLGLRTYEQYF. The CDR3 DNA follows: TGTGCCAGCAGCTTAGGACTGAGGACCTACGAGCAGTACTTC.

The chain uses TRBV5-6 and TRBJ2-2; maybe TRBD1 (6 bases). The CDR3 covers 14 residues. Germline V gene sequence: CDR1 SGHDT, CDR2 YYEEEE. V was pared by 3 bases and J by 7 bases, with 13 bases between. The CDR3 DNA follows: TGTGCCAGCAGCTCACAGGGAACCTTCGGGGAGCTGTTTTTT. Its translation: CASSSQGTFGELFF.

This clonotype was found a few times. The V and J genes are TRBV7-2 and TRBJ1-1; the match to TRBD1 covers 7 bases. The V gene end was trimmed by 3 bases and the J gene end by 3 bases; junction bases not matched to a gene: 7. Germline CDR1 SGHTA, CDR2 FQGNSA. This CDR3 is 15 amino acids long. In DNA, the CDR3 is TGTGCCAGCAGCTTCCCTAAGACAGGGTACACTGAAGCTTTCTTT. Encoded protein: CASSFPKTGYTEAFF.

The rearrangement links TRBV6-1 to TRBJ1-6, with D possibly TRBD1 on 5 matching bases. V was cut by 7 bases and J by 7 bases, with 11 bases left in between. Germline V gives CDR1 MNHNS, CDR2 SASEGT. The CDR3 has 13 residues. CDR3 nucleotides: TGTGCCAGCACTGGGGGGGGAAATTCACCCCTCCACTTT. This translates into CASTGGGNSPLHF.

The sample holds a few counts of this clonotype. The V and J genes are TRBV5-1 and TRBJ2-2; D is unresolved. Trimming stripped 3 bases from V and 1 base from J, with 10 bases between. Germline V gives CDR1 SGHRS, CDR2 YFSETQ. This CDR3 has 15 amino acids. In DNA form, the CDR3 reads TGCGCCAGCAGCTCCGACGGAGAGAACACCGGGGAGCTGTTTTTT. Its protein product is CASSSDGENTGELFF. Together with reference TRBV5-1 and TRBJ2-2, the CDR3 gives the full variable domain: KAGVTQTPRYLIKTRGQQVTLSCSPISGHRSVSWYQQTPGQGLQFLFEYFSETQRNKGNFPGRFSGRQFSNSRSEMNVSTLELGDSALYLCASSSDGENTGELFFGEGSRLTVL.

The table lists this clonotype with a few counts. V is TRBV7-8 and J is TRBJ2-6, with a weak D call TRBD1 (5 bases). The CDR3 runs to 18 residues. Germline values: CDR1 SGHVS, CDR2 FQNEAQ. V was trimmed by 7 bases and J by 0 bases, leaving 19 bases between them. CDR3 in DNA: TGTGCCAGCAACCTATTACCGCAGACAGTCTCTGGGGCCAACGTCCTGACTTTC. It translates to CASNLLPQTVSGANVLTF. The complete variable domain, with remaining parts taken from reference TRBV7-8 and TRBJ2-6, reads GAGVSQSPRYKVAKRGQDVALRCDPISGHVSLFWYQQALGQGPEFLTYFQNEAQLDKSGLPSDRFFAERPEGSVSTLKIQRTQQEDSAVYLCASNLLPQTVSGANVLTFGAGSRLTVL.

This chain uses TRBV7-8 with TRBJ2-1; TRBD2 agrees at 11 bases. This CDR3 region has 14 residues. Germline lookup yields CDR1 SGHVS and CDR2 FQNEAQ. V shed 4 bases, J shed 7 bases, and the junction held 3 bases outside the gene matches. The chain's CDR3 is CASSSVAGGNEQFF. DNA of the CDR3: TGTGCCAGCAGCTCGGTAGCGGGGGGGAATGAGCAGTTCTTC.

The chain joins TRBV5-1 to TRBJ2-7, with D tentatively TRBD1 or TRBD2 (5 bases each). The CDR3 contains 14 residues. From germline, CDR1 is SGHRS and CDR2 YFSETQ. With 4 bases removed from V and 2 bases from J, the gap between germline ends came to 13 bases. Here the CDR3 reads CASSPRDAAYEQYF. The CDR3 DNA reads as TGCGCCAGCAGCCCCCGGGACGCCGCCTACGAGCAGTACTTC.

The genes are TRBV20-1 and TRBJ1-6; no reliable D call. The CDR3 spans 17 residues. The germline V gene encodes CDR1 DFQATT and CDR2 SNEGSKA (reference sequence). Deletions cut 1 base from V and 0 bases from J, with 13 bases between. DNA for the CDR3: TGCAGTGCTAGAGGCCTGGGCGAAAGCTCCTATAATTCACCCCTCCACTTT. This sequence encodes CSARGLGESSYNSPLHF.

The chain carries TRBV12-3 or TRBV12-4 and TRBJ2-1; 8 bases line up with TRBD2. This CDR3 region has 15 residues. J gave up 2 bases and V 3 bases, and 3 bases lay outside the gene matches. As DNA, the CDR3 is TGTGCCAGCAGTTTGACGGGGGGGCCCTACAATGAGCAGTTCTTC. Protein product: CASSLTGGPYNEQFF.

This clonotype was seen a few times. The V and J genes are TRBV20-1 and TRBJ2-5, with a weak D call TRBD2 (5 bases). The CDR3 has 13 residues. Germline CDR1 and CDR2: DFQATT and SNEGSKA (reference sequence). V lost 4 bases, J lost 7 bases, and 16 bases lay in between. The DNA of the CDR3 is TGCAGTGCTACCCACACTACTAGTCTGACCCAGTACTTC. Protein sequence: CSATHTTSLTQYF.

This clonotype was detected ten times or more. This rearrangement joins TRBV6-5 to TRBJ1-1, with D possibly matching TRBD1 (5 bases). The CDR3 runs 18 residues. Deletions cut 2 bases from V and 4 bases from J, with 23 bases between. Germline V gives CDR1 MNHEY, CDR2 SVGAGI. The CDR3 spells CASSYRPPGRSWGTEAFF. CDR3 nucleotide sequence: TGTGCCAGCAGTTACCGACCCCCGGGACGGAGTTGGGGCACTGAAGCTTTCTTT.

This clonotype was observed a few times. The chain is built from TRBV20-1 and TRBJ2-3; D unclear. CDR3 size: 12 residues. Trimming removed 1 base at V and 6 bases at J, with 8 bases between. CDR1 is DFQATT and CDR2 is SNEGSKA in the germline V gene (reference sequence). CDR3 loop: CSARGPGDTQYF. The CDR3 nucleotides read TGCAGTGCTAGAGGACCTGGGGATACGCAGTATTTT.

The chain combines TRBV5-1 with TRBJ2-2, with D perhaps TRBD1 or TRBD2 (6 bases each). The germline V gene has CDR1 SGHRS and CDR2 YFSETQ. This CDR3 is built from 14 residues. V lost 6 bases and J 7 bases, leaving 16 bases between the germline ends. The CDR3 bases are TGCGCCAGCACACTGGGGGGCGTGAACGGGGAGCTGTTTTTT. Residues: CASTLGGVNGELFF.

This clonotype was counted only a few times. The V and J genes are TRBV7-8 and TRBJ2-5, with D possibly matching TRBD2 (5 bases). There are 14 residues in the CDR3. Trimming pared 1 base from V and 1 base from J, leaving 7 bases between. Germline values: CDR1 SGHVS, CDR2 FQNEAQ. This chain's CDR3 is CASSLGRGQETQYF. In DNA, the CDR3 is TGTGCCAGCAGCTTAGGTCGGGGCCAAGAGACCCAGTACTTC.

This sequence joins TRBV20-1 and TRBJ2-1; D is unclear. The germline CDR1 and CDR2 sequences are DFQATT and SNEGSKA (reference sequence). The CDR3 runs to 11 residues. V was clipped by 5 bases and J by 6 bases, with 8 bases between them. CDR3 DNA: TGCAGTGCTGCTGGCCTCAATGAGCAGTTCTTC. This translates into CSAAGLNEQFF.

The rearrangement uses TRBV6-5 and TRBJ1-2; no definite D call. There are 14 residues in the CDR3. Germline assignment: CDR1 MNHEY and CDR2 SVGAGI. V lost 0 bases to trimming and J lost 2 bases, with 7 bases between them. The CDR3: CASSYSSANYGYTF. As DNA, the CDR3 is TGTGCCAGCAGTTACTCCTCGGCAAACTATGGCTACACCTTC.

This rearrangement joins TRBV7-3 to TRBJ2-1, with 9 bases that match TRBD2. V lost 3 bases, J lost 5 bases, and 5 bases stayed unmatched. Germline V gene data show CDR1 as SGHTA and CDR2 as FQGTGA. CDR3 size: 15 residues. The chain's CDR3 is CASSLVGGGDNEQFF. The CDR3 nucleotides are TGTGCCAGCAGCTTGGTGGGCGGGGGGGACAATGAGCAGTTCTTC.

V is TRBV25-1 and J is TRBJ2-5, with D perhaps matching TRBD1 or TRBD2 (6 bases each). The germline CDR1 and CDR2 sequences are MGHDK and SYGVNS. The ends were cut back, 3 bases at V and 2 bases at J, with 13 bases in the middle. This CDR3 spans 15 amino acids. As DNA, the CDR3 is TGTGCCAGCAGTGAGGGGGGCAGAGGGCAAGAGACCCAGTACTTC. Its protein is CASSEGGRGQETQYF.

This clonotype occurred many times. The V and J genes are TRBV20-1 and TRBJ2-7; D call uncertain. The CDR3 has 14 residues. Looked up from germline, CDR1 is DFQATT and CDR2 is SNEGSKA (reference sequence). Between the trimmed V and J ends, which lost 3 bases and 4 bases, there was a span of 16 bases. The CDR3 region has the DNA TGCAGTGCTAGTCCCCTAGAGCTCACGTACGAGCAGTACTTC. Translating it yields CSASPLELTYEQYF.

The rearrangement joins TRBV6-1 to TRBJ2-7; D uncertain. The CDR3 runs to 13 residues. CDR1 is MNHNS, CDR2 SASEGT, per germline. In DNA, the CDR3 is TGTGCTGCGTCCCCTAGATGGTCCTACGAGCAGTACTTC. This gives the protein CAASPRWSYEQYF.

V and J are TRBV20-1 and TRBJ1-1; 11 bases are shared with TRBD1. CDR1 is DFQATT, CDR2 SNEGSKA, per germline (reference sequence). J gave up 6 bases and V 3 bases, and 6 bases lay outside the gene matches. The CDR3 consists of 14 residues. In nucleotides, the CDR3 is TGCAGTGCTAGGCGGACAGGGGGCTCCTCTGAAGCTTTCTTT. Translation: CSARRTGGSSEAFF.

In this sample, this clonotype turned up a few times. The chain carries TRBV10-3 and TRBJ2-5, with D maybe TRBD1 (5 bases). This CDR3 has 13 amino acids. V gave up 3 bases and J gave up 3 bases, with 8 bases separating them. Germline values: CDR1 ENHRY, CDR2 SYGVKD. CDR3 region: CAISDRDEETQYF. The DNA of the CDR3 is TGTGCCATCAGTGACAGGGATGAAGAGACCCAGTACTTC.

This clonotype has just one count. The V gene is TRBV5-1, the J gene TRBJ2-1, with 9 bases identical to TRBD2. Germline assignment: CDR1 SGHRS and CDR2 YFSETQ. Germline trimming cut 7 bases from V and 3 bases from J; bases unmatched to any gene: 2. This CDR3 spans 13 amino acids. CDR3 coding DNA: TGCGCCAGCCGACTAGCGGTCTACAATGAGCAGTTCTTC. As protein: CASRLAVYNEQFF.

This chain joins TRBV2 and TRBJ2-5, with D maybe TRBD1 (6 bases). Per germline, CDR1 SNHLY and CDR2 FYNNEI. This CDR3 is built from 14 residues. Between the trimmed V and J ends, which lost 0 bases and 5 bases, there was a span of 10 bases. The CDR3, as DNA: TGTGCCAGCAGTGAAGCTGTCAGGGGTGAGACCCAGTACTTC. It yields the protein CASSEAVRGETQYF.

This clonotype was detected only a few times. The chain is built from TRBV6-5 and TRBJ2-1; 9 bases agree with TRBD1. The length of the CDR3 is 16 residues. Germline trimming cut 1 base from V and 8 bases from J; bases unmatched to any gene: 9. Germline lookup yields CDR1 MNHEY and CDR2 SVGAGI. CDR3 region: CASSYYAGTGMDEQFF. The CDR3 DNA reads TGTGCCAGCAGTTACTATGCCGGGACAGGGATGGATGAGCAGTTCTTC.

This clonotype was detected only a few times. This chain connects TRBV5-6 to TRBJ2-7; D may match TRBD1 or TRBD2 (5 bases each). The CDR3 loop spans 16 amino acids. In germline, CDR1 is SGHDT, CDR2 YYEEEE. V lost 4 bases to trimming and J lost 2 bases, with 19 bases between them. In nucleotides, the CDR3 is TGTGCCAGCAGCACCAAATCCGGGACGGAAACCTACGAGCAGTACTTC. This translates into CASSTKSGTETYEQYF.